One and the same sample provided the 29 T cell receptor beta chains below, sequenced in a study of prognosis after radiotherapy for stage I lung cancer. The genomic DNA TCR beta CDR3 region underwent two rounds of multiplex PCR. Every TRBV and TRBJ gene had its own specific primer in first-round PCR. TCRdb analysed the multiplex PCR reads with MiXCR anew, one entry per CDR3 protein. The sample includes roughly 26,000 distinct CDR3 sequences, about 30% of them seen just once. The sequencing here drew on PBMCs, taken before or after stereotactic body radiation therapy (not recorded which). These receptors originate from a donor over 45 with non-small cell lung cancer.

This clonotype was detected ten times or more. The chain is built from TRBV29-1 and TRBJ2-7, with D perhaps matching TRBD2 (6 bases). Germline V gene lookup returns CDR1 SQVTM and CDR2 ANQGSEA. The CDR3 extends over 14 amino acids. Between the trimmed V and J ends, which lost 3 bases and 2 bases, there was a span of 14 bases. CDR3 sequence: CSVDPSGLAYEQYF. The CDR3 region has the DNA TGCAGCGTTGACCCAAGCGGGCTCGCCTACGAGCAGTACTTC.

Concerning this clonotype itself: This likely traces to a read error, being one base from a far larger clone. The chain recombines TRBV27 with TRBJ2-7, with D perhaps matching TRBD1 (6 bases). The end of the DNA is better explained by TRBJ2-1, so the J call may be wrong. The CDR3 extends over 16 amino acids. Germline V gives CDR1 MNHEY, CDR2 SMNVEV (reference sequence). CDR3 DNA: TGTGCCAGCATTTTATCAGGGGCTCTCACCTACAATGAGCAGTTCTTC. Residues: CASILSGALTYNEQFF.

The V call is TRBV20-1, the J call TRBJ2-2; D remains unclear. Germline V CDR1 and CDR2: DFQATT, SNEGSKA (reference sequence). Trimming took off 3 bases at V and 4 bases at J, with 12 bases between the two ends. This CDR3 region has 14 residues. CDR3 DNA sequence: TGCAGTGCTAGGTCGACTTCCCCCACCGGGGAGCTGTTTTTT. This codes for CSARSTSPTGELFF.

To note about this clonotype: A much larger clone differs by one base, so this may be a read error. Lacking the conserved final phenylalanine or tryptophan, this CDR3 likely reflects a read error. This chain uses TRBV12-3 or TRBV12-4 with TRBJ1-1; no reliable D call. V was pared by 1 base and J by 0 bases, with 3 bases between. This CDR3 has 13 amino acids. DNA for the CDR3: TGTGCCAGCAGTTTAGAACTGAACACTGAAGCTTTCCTT. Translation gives CASSLELNTEAFL.

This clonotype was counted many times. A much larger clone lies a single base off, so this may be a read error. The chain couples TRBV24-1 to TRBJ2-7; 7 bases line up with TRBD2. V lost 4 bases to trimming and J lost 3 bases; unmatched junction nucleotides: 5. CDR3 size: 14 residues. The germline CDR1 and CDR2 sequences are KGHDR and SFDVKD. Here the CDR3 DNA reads TGTGCCACCAGTGACACGGGACTACGCTACGAGCAGTACTTC. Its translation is CATSDTGLRYEQYF.

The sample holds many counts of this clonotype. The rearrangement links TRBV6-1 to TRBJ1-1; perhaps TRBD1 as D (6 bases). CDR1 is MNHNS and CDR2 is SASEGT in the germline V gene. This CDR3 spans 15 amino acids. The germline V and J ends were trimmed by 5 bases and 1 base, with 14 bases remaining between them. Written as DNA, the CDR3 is TGTGCCAGCAGTAGCCCCGCAGGGGAGAACACTGAAGCTTTCTTT. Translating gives CASSSPAGENTEAFF.

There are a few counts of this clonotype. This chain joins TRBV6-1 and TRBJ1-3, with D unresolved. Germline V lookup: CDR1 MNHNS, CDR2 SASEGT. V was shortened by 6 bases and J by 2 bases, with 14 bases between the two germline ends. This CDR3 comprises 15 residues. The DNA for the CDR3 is TGTGCCAGCAGACCCCTTTCGAACGCTGGAAACACCATATATTTT. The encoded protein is CASRPLSNAGNTIYF.

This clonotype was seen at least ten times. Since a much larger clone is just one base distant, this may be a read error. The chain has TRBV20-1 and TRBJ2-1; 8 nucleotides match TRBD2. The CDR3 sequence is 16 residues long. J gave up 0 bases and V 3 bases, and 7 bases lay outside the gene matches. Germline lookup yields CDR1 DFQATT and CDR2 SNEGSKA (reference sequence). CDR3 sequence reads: CSASTERGHSYNEQFF. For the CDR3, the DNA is TGCAGTGCTAGTACCGAGCGGGGGCACTCCTACAATGAGCAGTTCTTC.

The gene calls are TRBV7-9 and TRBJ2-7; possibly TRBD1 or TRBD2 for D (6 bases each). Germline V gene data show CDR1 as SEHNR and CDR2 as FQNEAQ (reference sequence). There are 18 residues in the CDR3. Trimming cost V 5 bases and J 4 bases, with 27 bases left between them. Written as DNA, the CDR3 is TGTGCCAGCAGCCCCGCCCTCGGGGGCCGTCTTATGTCTTACGAGCAGTACTTC. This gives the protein CASSPALGGRLMSYEQYF.

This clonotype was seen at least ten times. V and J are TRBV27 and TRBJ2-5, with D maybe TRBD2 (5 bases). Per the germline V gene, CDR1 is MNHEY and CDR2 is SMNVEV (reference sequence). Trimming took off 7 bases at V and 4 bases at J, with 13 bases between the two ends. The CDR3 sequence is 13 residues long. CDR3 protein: CASKRSGGETQYF. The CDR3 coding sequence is TGTGCCAGCAAAAGGTCCGGAGGAGAGACCCAGTACTTC.

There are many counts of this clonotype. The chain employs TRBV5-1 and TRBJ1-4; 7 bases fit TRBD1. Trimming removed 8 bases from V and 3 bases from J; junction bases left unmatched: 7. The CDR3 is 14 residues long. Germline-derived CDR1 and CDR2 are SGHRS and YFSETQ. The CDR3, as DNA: TGCGCCAGTTCCAGGGACAGCTCTAATGAAAAACTGTTTTTT. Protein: CASSRDSSNEKLFF.

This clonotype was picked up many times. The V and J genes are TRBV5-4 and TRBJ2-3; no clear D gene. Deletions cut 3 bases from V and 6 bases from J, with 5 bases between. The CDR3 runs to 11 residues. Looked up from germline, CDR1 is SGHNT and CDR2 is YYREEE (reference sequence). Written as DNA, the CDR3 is TGTGCCAGCAGCTATGGGGATACGCAGTATTTT. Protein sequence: CASSYGDTQYF.

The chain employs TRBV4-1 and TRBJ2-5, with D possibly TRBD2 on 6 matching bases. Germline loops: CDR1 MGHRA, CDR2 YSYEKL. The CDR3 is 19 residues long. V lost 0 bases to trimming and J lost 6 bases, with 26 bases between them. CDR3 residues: CASSQESMVAASSVKTQYF. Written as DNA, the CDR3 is TGCGCCAGCAGCCAAGAATCGATGGTAGCGGCCAGTTCTGTAAAGACCCAGTACTTC.

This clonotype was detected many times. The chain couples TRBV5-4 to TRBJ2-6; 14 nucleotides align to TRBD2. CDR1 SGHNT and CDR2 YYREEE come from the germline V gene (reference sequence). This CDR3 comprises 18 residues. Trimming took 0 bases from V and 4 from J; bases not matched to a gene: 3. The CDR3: CASSLGLAGGRGANVLTF. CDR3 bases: TGTGCCAGCAGCTTGGGACTAGCGGGGGGGAGAGGGGCCAACGTCCTGACTTTC.

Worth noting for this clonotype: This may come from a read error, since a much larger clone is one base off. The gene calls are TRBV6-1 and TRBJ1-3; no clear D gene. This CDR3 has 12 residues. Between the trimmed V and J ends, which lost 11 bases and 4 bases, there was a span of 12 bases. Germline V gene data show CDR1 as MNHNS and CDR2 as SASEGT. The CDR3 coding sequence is TGTGCCGGCAACGGACCCGGAAACACCATATATTTT. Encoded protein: CAGNGPGNTIYF.

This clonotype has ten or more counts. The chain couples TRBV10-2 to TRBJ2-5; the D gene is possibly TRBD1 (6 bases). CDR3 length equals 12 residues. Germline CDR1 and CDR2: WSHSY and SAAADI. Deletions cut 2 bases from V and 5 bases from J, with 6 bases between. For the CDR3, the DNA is TGCGCCAGCAGTGAGCAGGGGGAGACCCAGTACTTC. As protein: CASSEQGETQYF.

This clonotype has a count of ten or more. The CDR3 DNA follows: TGCAGTGCTAGAATTCTCAGTCTTGGTGAGCAGTTCTTC. This codes for CSARILSLGEQFF. This chain joins TRBV20-1 and TRBJ2-1; D not resolved. This CDR3 spans 13 amino acids. Trimming left V 2 bases short and J 9 bases short, with 14 bases between. Germline-derived CDR1 and CDR2 are DFQATT and SNEGSKA (reference sequence).

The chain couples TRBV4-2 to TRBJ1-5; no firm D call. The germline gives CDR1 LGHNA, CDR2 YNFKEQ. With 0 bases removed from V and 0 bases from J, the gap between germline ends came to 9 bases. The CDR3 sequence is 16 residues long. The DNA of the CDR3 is TGTGCCAGCAGCCAAGAACCCGGGGATAGCAATCAGCCCCAGCATTTT. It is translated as CASSQEPGDSNQPQHF.

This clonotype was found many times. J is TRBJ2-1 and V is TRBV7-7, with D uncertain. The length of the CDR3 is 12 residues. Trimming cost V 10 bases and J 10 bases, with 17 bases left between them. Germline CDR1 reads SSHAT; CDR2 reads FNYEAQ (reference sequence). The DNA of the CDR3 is TGTGCCACCGGACCCAACACCTTAGAGCAGTTCTTC. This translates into CATGPNTLEQFF. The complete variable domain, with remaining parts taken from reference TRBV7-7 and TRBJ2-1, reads GAGVSQSPRYKVTKRGQDVTLRCDPISSHATLYWYQQALGQGPEFLTYFNYEAQPDKSGLPSDRFSAERPEGSISTLTIQRTEQRDSAMYRCATGPNTLEQFFGPGTRLTVL.

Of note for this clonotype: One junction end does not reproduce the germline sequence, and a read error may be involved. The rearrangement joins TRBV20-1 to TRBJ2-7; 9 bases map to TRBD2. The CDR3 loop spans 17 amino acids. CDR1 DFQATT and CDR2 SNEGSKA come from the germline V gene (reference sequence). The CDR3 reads CSSSRDGGLAGSYEQYF. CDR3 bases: TGCAGTTCTAGCCGAGACGGGGGACTAGCTGGCTCCTACGAGCAGTACTTC.

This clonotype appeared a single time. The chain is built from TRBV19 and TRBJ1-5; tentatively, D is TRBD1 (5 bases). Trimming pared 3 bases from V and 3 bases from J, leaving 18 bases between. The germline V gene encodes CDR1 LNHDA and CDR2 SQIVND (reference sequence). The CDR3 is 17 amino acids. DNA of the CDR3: TGTGCCAGTAGTATGATAGGTGGACACCAAAACAATCAGCCCCAGCATTTT. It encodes CASSMIGGHQNNQPQHF.

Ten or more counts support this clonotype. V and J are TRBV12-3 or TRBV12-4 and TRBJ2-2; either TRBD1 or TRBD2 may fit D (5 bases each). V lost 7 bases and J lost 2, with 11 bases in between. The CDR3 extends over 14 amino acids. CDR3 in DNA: TGTGCCAGCAAAGGGACGGATAACACCGGGGAGCTGTTTTTT. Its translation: CASKGTDNTGELFF.

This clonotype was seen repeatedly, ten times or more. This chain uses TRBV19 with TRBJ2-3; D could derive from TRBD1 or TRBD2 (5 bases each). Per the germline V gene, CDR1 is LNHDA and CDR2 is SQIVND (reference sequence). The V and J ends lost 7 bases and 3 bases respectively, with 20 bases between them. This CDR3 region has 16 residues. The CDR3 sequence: CASKKTKRGETDTQYF. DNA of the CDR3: TGTGCCAGTAAGAAGACAAAGAGGGGAGAAACAGATACGCAGTATTTT.

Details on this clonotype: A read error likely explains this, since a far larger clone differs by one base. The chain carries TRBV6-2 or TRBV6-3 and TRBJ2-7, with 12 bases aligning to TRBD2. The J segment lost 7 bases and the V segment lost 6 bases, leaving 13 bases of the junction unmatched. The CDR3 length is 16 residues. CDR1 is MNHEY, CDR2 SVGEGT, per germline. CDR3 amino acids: CASRLGTSGYYNEQYF. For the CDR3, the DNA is TGTGCCAGCAGGCTCGGGACTAGCGGGTATTACAATGAGCAGTACTTC.

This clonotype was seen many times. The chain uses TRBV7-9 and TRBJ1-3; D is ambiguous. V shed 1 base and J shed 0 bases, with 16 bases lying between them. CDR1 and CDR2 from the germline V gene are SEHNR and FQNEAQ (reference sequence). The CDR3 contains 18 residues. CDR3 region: CASSLGGNLGSSGNTIYF. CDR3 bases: TGTGCCAGCAGCTTAGGAGGTAACTTGGGAAGCTCTGGAAACACCATATATTTT. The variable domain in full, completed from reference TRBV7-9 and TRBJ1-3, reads DTGVSQNPRHKITKRGQNVTFRCDPISEHNRLYWYRQTLGQGPEFLTYFQNEAQLEKSRLLSDRFSAERPKGSFSTLEIQRTEQGDSAMYLCASSLGGNLGSSGNTIYFGEGSWLTVV.

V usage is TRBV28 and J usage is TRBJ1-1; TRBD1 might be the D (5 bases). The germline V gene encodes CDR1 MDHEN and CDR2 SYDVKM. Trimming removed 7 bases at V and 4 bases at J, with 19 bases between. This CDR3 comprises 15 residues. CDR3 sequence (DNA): TGTGCCAGCAATATTGCCCTGGGGGGTGTCACTGAAGCTTTCTTT. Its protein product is CASNIALGGVTEAFF.

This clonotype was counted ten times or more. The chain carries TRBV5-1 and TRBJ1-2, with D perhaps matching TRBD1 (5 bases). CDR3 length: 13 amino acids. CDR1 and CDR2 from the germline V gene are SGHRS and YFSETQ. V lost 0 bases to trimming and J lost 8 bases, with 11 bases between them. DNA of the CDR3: TGCGCCAGCAGCTTGGGGCAAGGGGAAGGCTACACCTTC. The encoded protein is CASSLGQGEGYTF.

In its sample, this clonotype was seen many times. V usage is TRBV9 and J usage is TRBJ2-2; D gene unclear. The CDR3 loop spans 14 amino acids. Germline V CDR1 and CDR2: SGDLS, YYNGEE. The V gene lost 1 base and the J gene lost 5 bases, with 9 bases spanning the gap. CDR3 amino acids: CASSVSTETGELFF. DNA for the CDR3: TGTGCCAGCAGCGTAAGCACCGAAACCGGGGAGCTGTTTTTT. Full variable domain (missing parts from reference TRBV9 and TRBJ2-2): DSGVTQTPKHLITATGQRVTLRCSPRSGDLSVYWYQQSLDQGLQFLIQYYNGEERAKGNILERFSAQQFPDLHSELNLSSLELGDSALYFCASSVSTETGELFFGEGSRLTVL.

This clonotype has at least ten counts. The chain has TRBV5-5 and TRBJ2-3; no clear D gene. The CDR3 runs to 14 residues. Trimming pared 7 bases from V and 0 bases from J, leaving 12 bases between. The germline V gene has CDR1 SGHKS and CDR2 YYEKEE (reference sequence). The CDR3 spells CASEQTTSTDTQYF. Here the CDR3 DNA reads TGTGCCAGCGAGCAGACGACAAGCACAGATACGCAGTATTTT.